Reported below is one TCR beta chain. TCRdb's copy holds only in-frame clones and misses some; the assay was immunoSEQ multiplex PCR. The table shows more than 110,000 clones, with about 81% occurring only once. The sample originates from a study of blood T cell repertoires in COVID-19. Whole-study context: Nucleic acid was either cDNA or gDNA, and it came from T cells, B-cell-depleted T cells, or PBMCs.

This CDR3 has 14 amino acids. Looked up from germline, CDR1 is SGHRS and CDR2 is YFSETQ. Trimming took 2 bases from V and 2 from J, leaving 10 bases between them. Sample: peripheral blood. This receptor was taken from a woman aged 80 or over with acute or convalescent COVID-19. This chain uses TRBV5-1 with TRBJ2-5, with a weak D call TRBD1 (6 bases). The CDR3: CASSLRGWQETQYF. CDR3 DNA sequence: TGCGCCAGCAGCTTAAGGGGGTGGCAAGAGACCCAGTACTTC.